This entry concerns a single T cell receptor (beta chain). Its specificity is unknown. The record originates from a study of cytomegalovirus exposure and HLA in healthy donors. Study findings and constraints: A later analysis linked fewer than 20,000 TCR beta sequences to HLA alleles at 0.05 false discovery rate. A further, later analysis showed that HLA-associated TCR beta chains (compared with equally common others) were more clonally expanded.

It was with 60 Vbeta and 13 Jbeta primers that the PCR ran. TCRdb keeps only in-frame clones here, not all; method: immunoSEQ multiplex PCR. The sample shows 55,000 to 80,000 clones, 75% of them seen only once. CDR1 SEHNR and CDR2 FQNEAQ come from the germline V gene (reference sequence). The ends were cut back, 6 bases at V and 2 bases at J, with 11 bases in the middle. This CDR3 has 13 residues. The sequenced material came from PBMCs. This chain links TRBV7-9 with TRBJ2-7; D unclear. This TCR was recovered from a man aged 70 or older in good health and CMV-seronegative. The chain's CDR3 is CASSLRNPYEQYF. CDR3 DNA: TGTGCCAGCAGTCTCAGGAATCCCTACGAGCAGTACTTC.